This T cell receptor (beta chain) is drawn from a study of T cell responses to AZD1222 COVID-19 vaccine (dated by TCRdb to the early 2020s). Background for the entire study: AZD1222 recipients whose second dose came at about 4 weeks and those whose second dose came at about 12 weeks were combined into one group, since spike-specific TCR depth and breadth did not differ between the two schedules. Enrollment into the trials was organized by age into subgroups of 18-55, 56-69 and 70-plus years, and those subgroups contained roughly 160, 29 and 62 TCR-sequenced participants, respectively. TCR sequencing was performed for 230 to 250 trial participants, of whom about 200 were given two doses of AZD1222 and some 26 were given two doses of MenACWY control vaccine.

Worth noting for this clone: It has no known antigen specificity. Nothing much larger sits one base from this clone, and base qualities are not available.

The sample's time point label, in plain terms: baseline before first vaccination. Vaccinee samples came from UK trials COV001 and COV002, including a single-blind randomized controlled phase 2/3 trial of AZD1222 (ChAdOx1 nCoV-19) in healthy adults. For TCRbeta chain sequencing, PBMC samples were collected from trial participants at day 0 and at day 28 after the second dose. Paper-wide results and their limitations: After two AZD1222 doses, both the breadth and the depth of spike-specific TCRs were significantly higher than at day 0 and than in MenACWY recipients. Participants were mostly white British and included more females than males, and it was suggested by the authors that clonal diversity may have been underestimated. In the small 56-69-year group, the increase in depth fell short of significance, most likely because of low power. Because no samples from the day 14 peak response were available, repertoires could be characterized only after the peak T cell response. Conclusions about previously exposed vaccinees are limited because only five to seven AZD1222 recipients were SARS-CoV-2 seropositive at baseline. The vaccine-associated CD4 TCRs covered the entire spike protein, and the dominant responses fell in regions 160-218 and 743-854. Epitopes outside the regions mutated in the B.1.351 and B.1.1.7 variants were reportedly recognized by nearly half of the unique spike-specific TCRs.

The CDR3 regions of human TCRbeta chains were subjected to immunosequencing. From the authors' description of their analysis: Repertoire TCRs were matched against a reference library of SARS-CoV-2-specific TCRs generated with the MIRA antigen-specificity platform. Breadth meant the fraction of unique TCRs that were SARS-CoV-2-associated, whereas depth meant the fraction of total T cells that were SARS-CoV-2-associated. Using the MIRA data, each spike-specific TCR was mapped to the spike region that the TCR reacts to and placed in a CD4 or CD8 class. Log10-transformed breadth and depth values were compared by one-way ANOVA with Sidak's multiple comparisons tests. What TCRdb holds here is the immuneACCESS table cut down to in-frame rearrangements. Part of the clones is not present; checked against another copy, under half of the missing clones reflect an unresolved V gene, and the others are unexplained. That table furnishes V, J and clone size, whereas the DNA furnished D and trimming. The sample table holds around 94,000 clones, of which about 88% were seen once. More than 4.5% of the sample is held by the ten biggest clonotypes.

Material: peripheral blood, obtained on day 0 of AZD1222 vaccination. This clonotype was sampled from an adult in good health.

The DNA reads as follows: TGCAGCGACGGGGACAGCCCGGGGCAGTTCTTC. Translated, it gives CSDGDSPGQFF. The V and J genes are TRBV29-1 and TRBJ2-1; 7 bases in the middle match TRBD1. After removal of 7 bases from V and 12 bases from J, the junction retains 9 bases not matched to a gene. From the germline V gene, CDR1 is SQVTM and CDR2 is ANQGSEA. From cysteine to phenylalanine, the CDR3 is 11 amino acids long. The sequence is cut down to CDR3 DNA, 33 bases in frame from base 1.